Listed below are T cell receptor beta chains from one sample, sequenced in a study of T cells in Graves' hyperthyroidism and ophthalmopathy. TCRdb independently ran MiXCR on the multiplex PCR reads; one entry per CDR3 protein. The sample shows 500,000 to 750,000 distinct CDR3 sequences, approximately 15% of them seen only once. The sample was blood. Receptors were obtained from a woman aged 18-29 years with Graves' ophthalmopathy. Each CDR3 is given with its conserved first and last residue. The D gene is left open where the match is weak. Clone sizes are given selectively: once, few, many, or a class where the clone is expanded.

>few|TRBJ1-3|TRBV6-5|TRBD1
CASRSGQDSGNTIYF
TGTGCCAGCAGATCAGGACAGGACTCTGGAAACACCATATATTTT
>once|TRBJ2-7|TRBV7-9|TRBD1
CASSRQGARYEQYF
TGTGCCAGCAGCCGACAGGGGGCACGATACGAGCAGTACTTC
>many|TRBJ1-1|TRBV27|-
CASRGEGWFTEAFF
TGTGCCAGCAGGGGGGAGGGGTGGTTCACTGAAGCTTTCTTT
>many|TRBJ2-1|TRBV6-1|TRBD2
CASTKPGGSEDEQFF
TGTGCCAGCACCAAACCTGGCGGGAGTGAGGATGAGCAGTTCTTC
>few|TRBJ2-3|TRBV7-2|-
CASSPSTGWFSTDTQYF
TGTGCCAGCAGCCCCTCGACAGGATGGTTTAGCACAGATACGCAGTATTTT
>many|TRBJ2-2|TRBV9|TRBD2
CASSRLAGTGELFF
TGTGCCAGCAGTCGACTAGCGGGCACCGGGGAGCTGTTTTTT
>-|TRBJ1-6|TRBV18|TRBD1
CASSPRDRDSPLHF
TGTGCCAGCTCACCACGGGACAGGGATTCGCCCCTCCACTTT
>-|TRBJ1-2|TRBV12-3/TRBV12-4|TRBD1
CASSFRAGGDYGYTF
TGTGCCAGCAGTTTTAGGGCAGGGGGCGACTATGGCTACACCTTC
>few|TRBJ2-1|TRBV11-2|-
CASSSRTGRGDEQFF
TGTGCCAGCAGCTCCCGGACAGGGAGGGGAGATGAGCAGTTCTTC
>-|TRBJ2-1|TRBV7-9|TRBD2
CASSLVGGLASGWQFF
TGTGCCAGCAGCTTAGTAGGGGGACTAGCGAGCGGTTGGCAGTTCTTC
>many|TRBJ2-1|TRBV6-1|-
CASSPETGWGGGEQFF
TGTGCCAGCAGTCCCGAGACAGGCTGGGGAGGGGGTGAGCAGTTCTTC
>-|TRBJ1-1|TRBV19|-
CASSILREAEAFF
TGTGCCAGTAGCATACTCCGGGAGGCTGAAGCTTTCTTT
>-|TRBJ2-1|TRBV6-5|-
CASSYSKGPRDEQFF
TGTGCCAGCAGTTACTCGAAGGGGCCCCGGGATGAGCAGTTCTTC
>many|TRBJ1-5|TRBV28|TRBD1
CASSLRDRLQPQHF
TGTGCCAGCAGTCTCCGGGACAGATTACAGCCCCAGCATTTT
>many|TRBJ2-3|TRBV28|TRBD2
CASSLWTSGEVADTQYF
TGTGCCAGCAGTTTATGGACTAGCGGGGAGGTTGCAGATACGCAGTATTTT
>-|TRBJ2-2|TRBV5-4|-
CASSFGGNAGELFF
TGTGCCAGCAGCTTTGGAGGGAACGCCGGGGAGCTGTTTTTT
>many|TRBJ1-2|TRBV6-1|TRBD1
CASSYGTEYYGYTF
TGTGCCAGCAGTTATGGGACAGAATACTATGGCTACACCTTC
>many|TRBJ2-7|TRBV29-1|-
CSVEEESASSYEQYF
TGCAGCGTTGAAGAGGAGTCAGCTAGCTCCTACGAGCAGTACTTC
>-|TRBJ2-1|TRBV6-2/TRBV6-3|TRBD1
CASSYTPTGVPYNEQFF
TGTGCCAGCAGTTACACCCCGACAGGGGTACCCTACAATGAGCAGTTCTTC
>many|TRBJ2-1|TRBV5-1|TRBD2
CASSTGGASSSYNEQFF
TGCGCCAGCAGCACGGGAGGGGCCTCGAGCTCCTACAATGAGCAGTTCTTC
>-|TRBJ1-1|TRBV3-1|TRBD1
CASSQASTRGRLGEAFF
TGTGCCAGCAGCCAAGCTTCCACAAGGGGGCGCCTGGGTGAAGCTTTCTTT
>many|TRBJ1-1|TRBV6-6|-
CASSYPRGEAFF
TGTGCCAGCAGTTACCCAAGGGGTGAAGCTTTCTTT